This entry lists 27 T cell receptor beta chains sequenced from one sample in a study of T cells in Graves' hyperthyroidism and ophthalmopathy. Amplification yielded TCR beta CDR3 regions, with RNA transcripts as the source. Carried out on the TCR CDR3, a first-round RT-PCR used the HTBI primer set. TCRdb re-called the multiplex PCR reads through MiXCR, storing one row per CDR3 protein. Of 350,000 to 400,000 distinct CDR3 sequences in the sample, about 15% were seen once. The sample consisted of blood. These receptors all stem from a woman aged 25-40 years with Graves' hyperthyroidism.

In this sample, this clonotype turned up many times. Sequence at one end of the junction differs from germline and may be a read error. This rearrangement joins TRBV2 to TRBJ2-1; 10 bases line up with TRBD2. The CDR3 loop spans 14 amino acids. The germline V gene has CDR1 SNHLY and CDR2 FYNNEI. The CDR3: CASTAGGPYNEQFF. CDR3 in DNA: TGTGCCAGCACAGCGGGAGGGCCATACAACGAGCAGTTCTTC.

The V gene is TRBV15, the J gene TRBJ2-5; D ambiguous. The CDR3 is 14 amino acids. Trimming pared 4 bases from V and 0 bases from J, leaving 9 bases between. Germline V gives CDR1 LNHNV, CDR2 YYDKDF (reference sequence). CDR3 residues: CATSTGHHQETQYF. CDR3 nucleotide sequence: TGTGCCACCAGCACCGGGCACCACCAAGAGACCCAGTACTTC.

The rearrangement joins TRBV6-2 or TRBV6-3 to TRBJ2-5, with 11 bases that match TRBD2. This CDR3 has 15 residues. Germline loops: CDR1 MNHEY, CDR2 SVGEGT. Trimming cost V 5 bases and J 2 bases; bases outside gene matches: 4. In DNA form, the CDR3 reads TGTGCCAGCAGTCGCCCTAGCGGGGGGCAAGAGACCCAGTACTTC. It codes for CASSRPSGGQETQYF.

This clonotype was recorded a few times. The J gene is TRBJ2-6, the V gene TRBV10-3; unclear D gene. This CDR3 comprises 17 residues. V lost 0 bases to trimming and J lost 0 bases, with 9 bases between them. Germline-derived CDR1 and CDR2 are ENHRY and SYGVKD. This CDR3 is CAISESDGGSGANVLTF. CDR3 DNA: TGTGCCATCAGTGAGTCCGATGGTGGCTCTGGGGCCAACGTCCTGACTTTC.

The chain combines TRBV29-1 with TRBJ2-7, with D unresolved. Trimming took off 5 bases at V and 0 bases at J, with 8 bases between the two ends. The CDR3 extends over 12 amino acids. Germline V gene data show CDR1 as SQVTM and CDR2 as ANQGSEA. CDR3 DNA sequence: TGCAGCGTTAAGGTAAACTCCTACGAGCAGTACTTC. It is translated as CSVKVNSYEQYF.

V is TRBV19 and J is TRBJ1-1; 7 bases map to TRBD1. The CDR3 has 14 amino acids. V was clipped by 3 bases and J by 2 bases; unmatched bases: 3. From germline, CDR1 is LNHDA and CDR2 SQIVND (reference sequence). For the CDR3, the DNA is TGTGCCAGTAGTATCGGACAGGTTAACACTGAAGCTTTCTTT. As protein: CASSIGQVNTEAFF.

This CDR3 reads CSVFDGEAFF. DNA of the CDR3: TGCAGCGTATTCGACGGAGAAGCTTTCTTT. This chain connects TRBV29-1 to TRBJ1-1; unclear D gene. The germline V gene has CDR1 SQVTM and CDR2 ANQGSEA. Trimming took 6 bases from V and 8 from J, leaving 10 bases between them. The CDR3 is made up of 10 amino acids.

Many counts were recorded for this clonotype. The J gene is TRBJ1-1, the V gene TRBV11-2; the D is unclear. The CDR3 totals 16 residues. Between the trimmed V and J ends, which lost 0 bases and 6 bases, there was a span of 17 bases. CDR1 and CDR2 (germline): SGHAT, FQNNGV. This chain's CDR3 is CASSLDRPPLLAEAFF. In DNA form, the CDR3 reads TGTGCCAGCAGCTTAGATCGGCCCCCTCTCCTCGCTGAAGCTTTCTTT. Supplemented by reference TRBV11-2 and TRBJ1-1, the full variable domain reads EAGVAQSPRYKIIEKRQSVAFWCNPISGHATLYWYQQILGQGPKLLIQFQNNGVVDDSQLPKDRFSAERLKGVDSTLKIQPAKLEDSAVYLCASSLDRPPLLAEAFFGQGTRLTVV.

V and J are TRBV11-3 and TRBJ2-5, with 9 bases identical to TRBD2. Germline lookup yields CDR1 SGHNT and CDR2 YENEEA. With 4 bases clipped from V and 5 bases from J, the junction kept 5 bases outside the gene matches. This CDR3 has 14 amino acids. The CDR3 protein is CASSSGTSFETQYF. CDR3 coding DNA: TGTGCCAGCAGCTCCGGGACTAGCTTCGAGACCCAGTACTTC.

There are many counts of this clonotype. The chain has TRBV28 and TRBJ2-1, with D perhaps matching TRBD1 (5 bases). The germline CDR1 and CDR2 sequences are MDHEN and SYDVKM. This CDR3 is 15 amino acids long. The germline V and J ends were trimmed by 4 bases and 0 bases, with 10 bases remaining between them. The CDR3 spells CASSSQVTSYNEQFF. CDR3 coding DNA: TGTGCCAGCAGTTCACAGGTGACCTCCTACAATGAGCAGTTCTTC.

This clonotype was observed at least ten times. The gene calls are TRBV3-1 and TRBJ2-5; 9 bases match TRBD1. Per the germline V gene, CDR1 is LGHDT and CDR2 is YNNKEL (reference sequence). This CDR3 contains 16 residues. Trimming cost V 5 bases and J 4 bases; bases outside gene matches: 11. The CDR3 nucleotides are TGTGCCAGCAGCGCGATCCGGGACAGGGTTCCAGAGACCCAGTACTTC. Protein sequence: CASSAIRDRVPETQYF.

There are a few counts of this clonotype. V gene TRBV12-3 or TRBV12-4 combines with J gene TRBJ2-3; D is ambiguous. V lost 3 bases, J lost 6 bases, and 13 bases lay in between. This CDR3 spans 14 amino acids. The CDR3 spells CASSLSWVSDTQYF. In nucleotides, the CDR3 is TGTGCCAGCAGTTTGAGTTGGGTGTCGGATACGCAGTATTTT.

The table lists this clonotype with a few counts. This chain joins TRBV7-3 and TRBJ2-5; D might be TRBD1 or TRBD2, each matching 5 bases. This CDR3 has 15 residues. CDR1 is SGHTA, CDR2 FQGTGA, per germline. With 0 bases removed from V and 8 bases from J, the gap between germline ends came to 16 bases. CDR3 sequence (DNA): TGTGCCAGCAGCTTAACGGACGGACTGGGGCACACCCAGTACTTC. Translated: CASSLTDGLGHTQYF.

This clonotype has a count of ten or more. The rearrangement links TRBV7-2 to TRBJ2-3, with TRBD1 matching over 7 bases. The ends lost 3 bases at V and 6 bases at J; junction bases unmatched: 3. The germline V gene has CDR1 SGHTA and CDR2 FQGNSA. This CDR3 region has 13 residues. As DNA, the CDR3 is TGTGCCAGCAGCTTCATCAGGGGGGATACGCAGTATTTT. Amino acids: CASSFIRGDTQYF.

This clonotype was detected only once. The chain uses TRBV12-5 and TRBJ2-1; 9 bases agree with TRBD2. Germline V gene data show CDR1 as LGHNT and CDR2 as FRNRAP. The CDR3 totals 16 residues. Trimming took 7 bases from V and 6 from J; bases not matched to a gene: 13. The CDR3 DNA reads TGTGCTAGTGCCCGGGGGGAGAGCGGGAGGATCAATGAGCAGTTCTTC. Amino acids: CASARGESGRINEQFF.

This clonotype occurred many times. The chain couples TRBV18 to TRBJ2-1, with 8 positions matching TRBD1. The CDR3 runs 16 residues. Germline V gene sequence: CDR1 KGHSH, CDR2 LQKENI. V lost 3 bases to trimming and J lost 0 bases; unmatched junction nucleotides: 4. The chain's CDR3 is CASSPGQADSYNEQFF. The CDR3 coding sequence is TGTGCCAGCTCACCGGGACAGGCCGACTCCTACAATGAGCAGTTCTTC.

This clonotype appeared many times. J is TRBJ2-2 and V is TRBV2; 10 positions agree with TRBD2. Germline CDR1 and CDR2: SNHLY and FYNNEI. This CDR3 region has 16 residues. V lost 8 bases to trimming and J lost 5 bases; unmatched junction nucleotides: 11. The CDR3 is CASGESGRAGTGELFF. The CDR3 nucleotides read TGTGCCAGCGGCGAGAGCGGGAGGGCCGGTACCGGGGAGCTGTTTTTT. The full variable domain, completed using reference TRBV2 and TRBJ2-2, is EPEVTQTPSHQVTQMGQEVILRCVPISNHLYFYWYRQILGQKVEFLVSFYNNEISEKSEIFDDQFSVERPDGSNFTLKIRSTKLEDSAMYFCASGESGRAGTGELFFGEGSRLTVL.

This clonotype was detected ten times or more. The CDR3 coding sequence is TGCGCCAGCAGCTTGGGGGGGGCGACTATTTCGGATACGCAGTATTTT. Amino acid sequence: CASSLGGATISDTQYF. This rearrangement joins TRBV5-1 to TRBJ2-3; D may match TRBD1 or TRBD2 (6 bases each). The CDR3 extends over 16 amino acids. The V gene's germline CDR1 is SGHRS and CDR2 YFSETQ. V was cut by 0 bases and J by 6 bases, with 17 bases left in between.

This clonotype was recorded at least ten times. As DNA, the CDR3 is TGTGCCAGCAGTCCCGCTAGTGGGCCGAGAGAGCAGACCCAGTACTTC. It translates to CASSPASGPREQTQYF. The V and J genes are TRBV28 and TRBJ2-5; D gene ambiguous. Germline lookup yields CDR1 MDHEN and CDR2 SYDVKM. The length of the CDR3 is 16 residues. V was pared by 5 bases and J by 6 bases, with 22 bases between.

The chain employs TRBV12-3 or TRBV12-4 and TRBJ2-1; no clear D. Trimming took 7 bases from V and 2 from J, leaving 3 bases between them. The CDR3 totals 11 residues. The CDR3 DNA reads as TGTGCCAGCACCGCCTACAATGAGCAGTTCTTC. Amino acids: CASTAYNEQFF.

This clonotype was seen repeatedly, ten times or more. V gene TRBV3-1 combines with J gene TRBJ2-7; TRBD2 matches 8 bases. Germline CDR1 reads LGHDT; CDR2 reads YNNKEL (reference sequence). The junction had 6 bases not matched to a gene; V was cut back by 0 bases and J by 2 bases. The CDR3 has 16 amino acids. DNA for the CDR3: TGTGCCAGCAGCCAAGATGGACTAGCAGGACCCTACGAGCAGTACTTC. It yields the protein CASSQDGLAGPYEQYF.

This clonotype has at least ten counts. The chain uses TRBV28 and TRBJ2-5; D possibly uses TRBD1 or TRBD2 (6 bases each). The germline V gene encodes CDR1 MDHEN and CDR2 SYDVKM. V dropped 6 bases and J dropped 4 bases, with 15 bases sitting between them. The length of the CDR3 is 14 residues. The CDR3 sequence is CASSPGAPRETQYF. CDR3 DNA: TGTGCCAGCAGCCCGGGGGCCCCAAGAGAGACCCAGTACTTC.

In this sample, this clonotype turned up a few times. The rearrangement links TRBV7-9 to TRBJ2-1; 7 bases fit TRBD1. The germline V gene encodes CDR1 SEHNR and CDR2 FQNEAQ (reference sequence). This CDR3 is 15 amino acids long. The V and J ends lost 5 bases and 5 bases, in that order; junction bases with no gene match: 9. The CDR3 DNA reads TGTGCCAGCAGCCTAGGGACAGTAAATGACAATGAGCAGTTCTTC. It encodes CASSLGTVNDNEQFF.

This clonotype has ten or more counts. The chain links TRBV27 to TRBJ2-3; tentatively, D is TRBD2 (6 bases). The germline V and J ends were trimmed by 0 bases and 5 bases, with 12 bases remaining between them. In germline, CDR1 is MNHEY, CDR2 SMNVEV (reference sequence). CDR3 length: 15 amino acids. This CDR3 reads CASSLSPTGGDTQYF. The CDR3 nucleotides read TGTGCCAGCAGTTTATCTCCGACCGGGGGAGATACGCAGTATTTT.

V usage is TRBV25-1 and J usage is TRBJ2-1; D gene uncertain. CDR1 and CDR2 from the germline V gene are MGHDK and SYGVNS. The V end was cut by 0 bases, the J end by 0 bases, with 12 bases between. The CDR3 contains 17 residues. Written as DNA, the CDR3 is TGTGCCAGCAGTGAATATTCGCCAGAGAGCTCCTACAATGAGCAGTTCTTC. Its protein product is CASSEYSPESSYNEQFF. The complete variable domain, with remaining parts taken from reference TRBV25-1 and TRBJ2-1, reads EADIYQTPRYLVIGTGKKITLECSQTMGHDKMYWYQQDPGMELHLIHYSYGVNSTEKGDLSSESTVSRIRTEHFPLTLESARPSHTSQYLCASSEYSPESSYNEQFFGPGTRLTVL.

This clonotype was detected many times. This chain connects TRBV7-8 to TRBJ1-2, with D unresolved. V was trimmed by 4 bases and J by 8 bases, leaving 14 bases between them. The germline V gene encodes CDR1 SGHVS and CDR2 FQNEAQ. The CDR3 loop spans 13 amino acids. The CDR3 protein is CASSSGVVGGYTF. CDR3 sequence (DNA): TGTGCCAGCAGCTCAGGTGTGGTCGGCGGCTACACCTTC. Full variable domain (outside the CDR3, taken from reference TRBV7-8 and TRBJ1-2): GAGVSQSPRYKVAKRGQDVALRCDPISGHVSLFWYQQALGQGPEFLTYFQNEAQLDKSGLPSDRFFAERPEGSVSTLKIQRTQQEDSAVYLCASSSGVVGGYTFGSGTRLTVV.

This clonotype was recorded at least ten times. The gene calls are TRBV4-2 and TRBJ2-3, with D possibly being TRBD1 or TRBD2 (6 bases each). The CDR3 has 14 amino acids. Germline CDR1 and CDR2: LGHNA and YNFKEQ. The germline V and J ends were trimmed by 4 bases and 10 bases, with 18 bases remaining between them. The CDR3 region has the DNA TGTGCCAGCAGCCCGCGGGACGGATCAGGGGCGCAGTATTTT. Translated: CASSPRDGSGAQYF.